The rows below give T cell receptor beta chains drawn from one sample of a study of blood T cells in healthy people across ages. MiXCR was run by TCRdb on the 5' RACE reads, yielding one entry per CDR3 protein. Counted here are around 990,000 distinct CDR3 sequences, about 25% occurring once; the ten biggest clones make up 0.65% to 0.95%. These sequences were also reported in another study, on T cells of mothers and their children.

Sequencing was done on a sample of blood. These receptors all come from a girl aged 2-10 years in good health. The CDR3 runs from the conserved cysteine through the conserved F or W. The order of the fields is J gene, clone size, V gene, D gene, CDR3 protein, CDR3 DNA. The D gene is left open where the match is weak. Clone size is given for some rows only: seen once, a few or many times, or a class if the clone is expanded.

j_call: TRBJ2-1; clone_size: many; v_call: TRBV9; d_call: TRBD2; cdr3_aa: CASSAKGTSGSSSYNEQFF; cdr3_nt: TGTGCCAGCAGCGCGAAAGGGACTAGCGGTTCGAGCTCCTACAATGAGCAGTTCTTC
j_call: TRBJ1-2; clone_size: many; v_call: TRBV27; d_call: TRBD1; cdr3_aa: CASSQRQGYGYTF; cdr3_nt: TGTGCCAGCAGTCAACGACAGGGCTATGGCTACACCTTC
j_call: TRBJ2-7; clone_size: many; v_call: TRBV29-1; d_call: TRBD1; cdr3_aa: CSAGTGGLYEQYF; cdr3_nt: TGCAGCGCAGGAACAGGGGGCTTATACGAGCAGTACTTC
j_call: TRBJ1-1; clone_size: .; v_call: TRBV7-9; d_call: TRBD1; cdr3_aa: CASSLRIQGLGYNTEAFF; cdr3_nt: TGTGCCAGCAGCTTGAGAATACAGGGGTTGGGCTATAACACTGAAGCTTTCTTT
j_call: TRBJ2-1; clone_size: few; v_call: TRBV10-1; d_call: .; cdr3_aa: CASSGSWNEQFF; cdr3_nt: TGCGCCAGCAGTGGAAGTTGGAATGAGCAGTTCTTC
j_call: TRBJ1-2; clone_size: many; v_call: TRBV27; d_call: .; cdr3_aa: CASSLSASNYGYTF; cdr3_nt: TGTGCCAGCAGTTTATCTGCCAGTAACTATGGCTACACCTTC
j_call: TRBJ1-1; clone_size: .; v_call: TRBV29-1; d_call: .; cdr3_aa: CSVEAEQESEAFF; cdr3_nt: TGCAGCGTTGAAGCAGAACAGGAGTCTGAAGCTTTCTTT
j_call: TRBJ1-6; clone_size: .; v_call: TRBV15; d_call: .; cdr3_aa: CATSSQLGQPLHF; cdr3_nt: TGTGCCACCAGCAGCCAACTAGGACAGCCCCTCCACTTT
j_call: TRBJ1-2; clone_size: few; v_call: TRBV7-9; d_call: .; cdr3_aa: CASSTQGQANYGYTF; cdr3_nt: TGTGCCAGCAGCACACAGGGCCAGGCTAACTATGGCTACACCTTC
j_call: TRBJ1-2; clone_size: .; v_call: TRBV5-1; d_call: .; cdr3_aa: CASSLEFSSERRGYTF; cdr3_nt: TGCGCCAGCAGCTTGGAATTTTCTAGTGAGCGCCGGGGCTACACCTTC
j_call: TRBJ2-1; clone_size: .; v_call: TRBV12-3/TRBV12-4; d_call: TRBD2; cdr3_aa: CASGLVVNEQFF; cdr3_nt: TGTGCCAGCGGACTAGTGGTAAATGAGCAGTTCTTC
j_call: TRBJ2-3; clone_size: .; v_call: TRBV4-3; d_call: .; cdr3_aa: CASSQSLIRDIFNGDTQYF; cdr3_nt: TGCGCCAGCAGCCAAAGTCTAATCCGGGACATCTTTAATGGGGATACGCAGTATTTT
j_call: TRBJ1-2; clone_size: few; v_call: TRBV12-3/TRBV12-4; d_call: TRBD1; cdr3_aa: CASSPWDRGNYGYTF; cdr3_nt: TGTGCCAGCAGTCCTTGGGACAGGGGGAACTATGGCTACACCTTC